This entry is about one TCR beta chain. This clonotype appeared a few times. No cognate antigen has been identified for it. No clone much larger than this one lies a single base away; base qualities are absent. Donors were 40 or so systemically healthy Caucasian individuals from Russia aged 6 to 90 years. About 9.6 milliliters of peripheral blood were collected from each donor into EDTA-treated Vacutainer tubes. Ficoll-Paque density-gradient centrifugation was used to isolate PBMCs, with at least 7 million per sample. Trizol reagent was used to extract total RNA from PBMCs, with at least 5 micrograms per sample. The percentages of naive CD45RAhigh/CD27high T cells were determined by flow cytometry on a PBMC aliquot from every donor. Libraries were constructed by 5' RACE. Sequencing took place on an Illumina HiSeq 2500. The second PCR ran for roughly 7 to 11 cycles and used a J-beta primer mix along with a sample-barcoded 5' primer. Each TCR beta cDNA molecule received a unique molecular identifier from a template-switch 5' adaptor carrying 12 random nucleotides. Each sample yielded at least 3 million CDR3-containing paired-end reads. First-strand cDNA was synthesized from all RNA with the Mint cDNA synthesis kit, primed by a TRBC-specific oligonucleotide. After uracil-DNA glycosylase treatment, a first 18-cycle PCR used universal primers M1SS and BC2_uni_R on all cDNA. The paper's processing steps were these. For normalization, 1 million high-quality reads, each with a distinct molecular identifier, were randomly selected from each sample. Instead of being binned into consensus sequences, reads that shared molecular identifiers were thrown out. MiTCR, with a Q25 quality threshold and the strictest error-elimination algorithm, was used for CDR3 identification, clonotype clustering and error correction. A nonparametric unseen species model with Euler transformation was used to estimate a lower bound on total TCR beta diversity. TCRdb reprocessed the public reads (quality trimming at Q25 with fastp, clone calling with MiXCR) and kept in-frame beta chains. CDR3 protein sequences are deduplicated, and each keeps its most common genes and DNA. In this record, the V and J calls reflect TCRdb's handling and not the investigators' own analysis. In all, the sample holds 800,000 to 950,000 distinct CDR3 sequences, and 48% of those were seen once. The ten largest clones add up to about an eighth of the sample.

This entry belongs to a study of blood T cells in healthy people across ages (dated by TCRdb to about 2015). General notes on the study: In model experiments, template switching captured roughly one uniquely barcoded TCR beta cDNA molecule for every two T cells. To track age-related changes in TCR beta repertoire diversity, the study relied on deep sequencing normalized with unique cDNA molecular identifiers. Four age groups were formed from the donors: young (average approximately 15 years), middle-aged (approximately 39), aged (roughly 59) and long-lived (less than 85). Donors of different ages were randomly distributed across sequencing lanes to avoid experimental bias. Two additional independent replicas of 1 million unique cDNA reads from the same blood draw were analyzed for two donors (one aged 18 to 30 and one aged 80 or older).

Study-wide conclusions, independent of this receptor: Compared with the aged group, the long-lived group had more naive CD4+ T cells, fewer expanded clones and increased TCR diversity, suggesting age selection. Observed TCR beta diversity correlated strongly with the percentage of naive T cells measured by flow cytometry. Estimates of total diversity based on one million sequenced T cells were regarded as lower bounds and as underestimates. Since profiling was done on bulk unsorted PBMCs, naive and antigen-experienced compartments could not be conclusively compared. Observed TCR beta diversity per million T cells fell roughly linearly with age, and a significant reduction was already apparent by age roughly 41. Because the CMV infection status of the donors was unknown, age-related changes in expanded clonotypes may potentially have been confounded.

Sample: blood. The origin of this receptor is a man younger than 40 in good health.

The DNA sequence is TGTGCCATCAGTGAGGGACAGGGTCGGATCCGGCAGTTCTTC. It codes for CAISEGQGRIRQFF. The rearranged segments are TRBV10-3 and TRBJ2-1, with 8 bases aligning to TRBD1. Germline trimming: 2 bases from V, 12 bases from J; junction bases outside gene matches: 9. The germline V gene gives CDR1 as ENHRY and CDR2 as SYGVKD. The CDR3 has 14 amino acids, counting the end cysteine and phenylalanine. Here the CDR3 DNA is all that survives: 42 bases in frame from base 1.